This entry is about one TCR beta chain. Its specificity is not known. These data are taken from a study of T cells expressing NK-cell markers. Study in general: Just one sequenced donor of eight was HCMV-seronegative, while seven were seropositive. Study-level findings and limits: The dominant NKG2C+ clonotypes represented about 1.0-8% of CD8+ T cells in 6 or 7 donors. It remained uncertain whether the expanded NKG2C+ T cell clones were specific for HCMV antigens. Where a handful of donors were concerned, these clonotypes also led the CD3+CD56-NKG2C+ fraction.

The CDR3 totals 14 residues. Germline CDR1 is SQVTM and CDR2 is ANQGSEA. TCRdb reprocessed the 5' RACE reads, with one entry per CDR3 protein and no DNA. The specimen's table records approximately 15,000 distinct CDR3 sequences. Sequenced: blood T cells: a sorted CD56 or NKG2C T cell subset, CD4+ or CD8+ T cells, or bulk PBMC T cells (not recorded which). The TCR comes from a man aged 18 to 69 in good health. This chain joins TRBV29-1 and TRBJ2-1; the D gene TCRdb calls, TRBD2, cannot be checked with no DNA. The CDR3 protein is CSVEYSLKYNEQFF.